Here is one T cell receptor (beta chain) with its context. The count of this clone is one. This receptor's antigen is unknown. There are no base qualities to consult, and no much larger clone falls within one base. This sample was included in a study of T cell changes during pregnancy in multiple sclerosis (dated by TCRdb to between 2019 and 2020). Looking at the study overall: The study examined how the T cell repertoire changed over the course of pregnancy in women with multiple sclerosis.

The germline V gene provides CDR1 SGHRS and CDR2 YFSETQ. CDR3 length: 13 amino acids, cysteine to phenylalanine. The entry retains the CDR3 DNA only, 39 bases that are in frame from base 1. Germline trimming: 4 bases from V, 14 bases from J; junction bases outside gene matches: 10. The method was the immunoSEQ multiplex PCR assay. The table was pulled from immuneACCESS by TCRdb, which kept in-frame rearrangements only. Such tables lose some clones; where checked, under half of the loss comes from unresolved V genes, and the rest has no known cause. The sample yields tens of thousands of clones; nearly 95% were counted once. The ten biggest clones cover around 0.48% of the sample.

The chain links TRBV5-1 with TRBJ1-2, and TRBD1 aligns with 11 junction nucleotides. The sequenced sample was CD4+ T cells from peripheral blood mononuclear cells, obtained in the first trimester of pregnancy. The receptor was derived from a female donor with multiple sclerosis, enrolled in a pregnancy study. The DNA reads TGCGCCAGCAGCCTCGGGACAGGGGGGGCTAGGACCTTC. Its protein reads: CASSLGTGGARTF.